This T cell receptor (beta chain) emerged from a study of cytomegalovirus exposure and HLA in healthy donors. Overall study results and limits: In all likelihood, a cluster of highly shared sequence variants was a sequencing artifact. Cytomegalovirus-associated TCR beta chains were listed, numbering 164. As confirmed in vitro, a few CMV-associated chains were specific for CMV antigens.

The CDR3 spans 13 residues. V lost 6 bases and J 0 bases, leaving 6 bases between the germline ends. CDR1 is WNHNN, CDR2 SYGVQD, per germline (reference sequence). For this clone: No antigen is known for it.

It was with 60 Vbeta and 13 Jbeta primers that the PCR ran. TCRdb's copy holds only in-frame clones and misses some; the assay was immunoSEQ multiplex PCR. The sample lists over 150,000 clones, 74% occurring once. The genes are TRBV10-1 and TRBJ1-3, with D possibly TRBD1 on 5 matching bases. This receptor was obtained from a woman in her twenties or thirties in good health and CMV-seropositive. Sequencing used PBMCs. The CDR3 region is CASRDTSGNTIYF. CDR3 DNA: TGCGCCAGCAGGGACACCTCTGGAAACACCATATATTTT.